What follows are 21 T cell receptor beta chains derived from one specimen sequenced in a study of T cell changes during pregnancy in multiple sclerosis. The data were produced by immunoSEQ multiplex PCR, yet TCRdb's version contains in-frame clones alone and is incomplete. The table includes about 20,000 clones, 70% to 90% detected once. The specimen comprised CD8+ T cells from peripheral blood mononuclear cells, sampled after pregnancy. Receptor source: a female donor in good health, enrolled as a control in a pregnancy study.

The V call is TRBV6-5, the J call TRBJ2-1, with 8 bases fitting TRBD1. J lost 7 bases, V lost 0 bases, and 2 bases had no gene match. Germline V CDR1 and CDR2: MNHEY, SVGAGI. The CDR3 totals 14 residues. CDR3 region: CASSYSTGGNEQFF. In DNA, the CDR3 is TGTGCCAGCAGTTACTCAACAGGGGGGAATGAGCAGTTCTTC.

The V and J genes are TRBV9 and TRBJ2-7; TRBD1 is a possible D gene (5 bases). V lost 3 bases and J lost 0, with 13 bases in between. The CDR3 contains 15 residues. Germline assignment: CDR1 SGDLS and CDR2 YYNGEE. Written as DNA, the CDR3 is TGTGCCAGCAGCGCTAGACAGTCTAGCTCCTACGAGCAGTACTTC. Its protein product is CASSARQSSSYEQYF.

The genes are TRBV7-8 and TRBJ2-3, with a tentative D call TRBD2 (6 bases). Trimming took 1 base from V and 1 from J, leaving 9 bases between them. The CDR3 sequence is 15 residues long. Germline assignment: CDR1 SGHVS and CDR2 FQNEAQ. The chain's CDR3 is CASSLGGTRTDTQYF. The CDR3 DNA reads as TGTGCCAGCAGCTTAGGGGGGACTCGCACAGATACGCAGTATTTT.

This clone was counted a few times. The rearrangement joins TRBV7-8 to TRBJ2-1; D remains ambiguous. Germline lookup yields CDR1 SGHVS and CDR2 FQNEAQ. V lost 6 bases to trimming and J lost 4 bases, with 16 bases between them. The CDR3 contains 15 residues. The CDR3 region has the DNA TGTGCCAGCAGTACCGACTTGGGTCGGTACAATGAGCAGTTCTTC. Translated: CASSTDLGRYNEQFF.

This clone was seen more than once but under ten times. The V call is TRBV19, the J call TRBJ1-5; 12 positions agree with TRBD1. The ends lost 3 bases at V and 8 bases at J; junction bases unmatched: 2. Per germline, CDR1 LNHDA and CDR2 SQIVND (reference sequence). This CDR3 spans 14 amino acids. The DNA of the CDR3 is TGTGCCAGTAGTATTGGGACAGGGGGCGAGCCCCAGCATTTT. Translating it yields CASSIGTGGEPQHF.

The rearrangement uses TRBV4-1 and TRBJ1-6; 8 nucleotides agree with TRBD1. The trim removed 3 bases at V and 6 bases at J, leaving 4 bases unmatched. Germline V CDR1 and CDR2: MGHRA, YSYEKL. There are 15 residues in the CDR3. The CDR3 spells CASSQRQGRNSPLHF. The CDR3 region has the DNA TGCGCCAGCAGCCAGCGACAGGGGCGTAATTCACCCCTCCACTTT.

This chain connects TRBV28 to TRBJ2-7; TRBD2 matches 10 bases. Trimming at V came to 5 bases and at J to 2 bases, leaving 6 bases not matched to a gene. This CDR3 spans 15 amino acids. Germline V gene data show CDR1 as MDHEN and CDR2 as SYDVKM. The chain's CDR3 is CASSIAGGRAYEQYF. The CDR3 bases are TGTGCCAGCAGTATAGCGGGGGGCCGCGCCTACGAGCAGTACTTC.

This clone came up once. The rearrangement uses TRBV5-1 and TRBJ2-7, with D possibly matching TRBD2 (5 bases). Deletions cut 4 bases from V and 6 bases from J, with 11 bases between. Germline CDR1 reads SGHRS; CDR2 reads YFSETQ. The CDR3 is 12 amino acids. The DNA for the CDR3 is TGCGCCAGCAGCGAGGGTCTCGGCGAGCAGTACTTC. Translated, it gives CASSEGLGEQYF. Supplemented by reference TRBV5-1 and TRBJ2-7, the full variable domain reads KAGVTQTPRYLIKTRGQQVTLSCSPISGHRSVSWYQQTPGQGLQFLFEYFSETQRNKGNFPGRFSGRQFSNSRSEMNVSTLELGDSALYLCASSEGLGEQYFGPGTRLTVT.

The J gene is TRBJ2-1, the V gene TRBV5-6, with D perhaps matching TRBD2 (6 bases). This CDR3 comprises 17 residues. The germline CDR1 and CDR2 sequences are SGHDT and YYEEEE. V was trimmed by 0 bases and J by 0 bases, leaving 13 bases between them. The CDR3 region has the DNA TGTGCCAGCAGCTTGGATAGCGGAAGGAGCTCCTACAATGAGCAGTTCTTC. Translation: CASSLDSGRSSYNEQFF.

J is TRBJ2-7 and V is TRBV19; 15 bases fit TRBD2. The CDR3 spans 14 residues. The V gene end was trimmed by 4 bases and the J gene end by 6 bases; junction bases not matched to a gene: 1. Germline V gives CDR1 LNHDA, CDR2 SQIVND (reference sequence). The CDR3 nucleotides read TGTGCCAGTAGTACGGGACTAGCGGGAGGCGAGCAGTACTTC. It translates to CASSTGLAGGEQYF.

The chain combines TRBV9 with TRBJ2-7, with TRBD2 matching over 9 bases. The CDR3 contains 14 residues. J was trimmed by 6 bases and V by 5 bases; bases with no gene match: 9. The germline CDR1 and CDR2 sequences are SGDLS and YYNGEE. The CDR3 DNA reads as TGTGCCAGCAGTTTTGGGGGTAGCGGGAGCGAGCAGTACTTC. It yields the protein CASSFGGSGSEQYF.

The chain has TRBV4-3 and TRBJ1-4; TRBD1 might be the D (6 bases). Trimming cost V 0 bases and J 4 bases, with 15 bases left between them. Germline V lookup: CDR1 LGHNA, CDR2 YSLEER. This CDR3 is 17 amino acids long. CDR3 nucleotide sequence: TGCGCCAGCAGCCAAGATGGGCAGGGGTTCCTTAATGAAAAACTGTTTTTT. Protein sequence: CASSQDGQGFLNEKLFF.

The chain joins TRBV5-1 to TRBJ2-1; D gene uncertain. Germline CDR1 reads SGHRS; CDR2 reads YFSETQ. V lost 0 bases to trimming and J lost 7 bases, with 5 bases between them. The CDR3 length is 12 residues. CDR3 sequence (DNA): TGCGCCAGCAGCTTGGCCCTTAATGAGCAGTTCTTC. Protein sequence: CASSLALNEQFF. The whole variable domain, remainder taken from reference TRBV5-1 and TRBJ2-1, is KAGVTQTPRYLIKTRGQQVTLSCSPISGHRSVSWYQQTPGQGLQFLFEYFSETQRNKGNFPGRFSGRQFSNSRSEMNVSTLELGDSALYLCASSLALNEQFFGPGTRLTVL.

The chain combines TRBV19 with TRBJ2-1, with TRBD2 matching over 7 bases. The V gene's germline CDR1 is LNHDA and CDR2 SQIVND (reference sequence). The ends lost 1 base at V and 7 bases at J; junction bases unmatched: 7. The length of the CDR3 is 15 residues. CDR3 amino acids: CASSIVAGWGNEQFF. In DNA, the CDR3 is TGTGCCAGTAGTATAGTAGCGGGTTGGGGAAATGAGCAGTTCTTC. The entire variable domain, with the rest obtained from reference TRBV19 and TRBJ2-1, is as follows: DGGITQSPKYLFRKEGQNVTLSCEQNLNHDAMYWYRQDPGQGLRLIYYSQIVNDFQKGDIAEGYSVSREKKESFPLTVTSAQKNPTAFYLCASSIVAGWGNEQFFGPGTRLTVL.

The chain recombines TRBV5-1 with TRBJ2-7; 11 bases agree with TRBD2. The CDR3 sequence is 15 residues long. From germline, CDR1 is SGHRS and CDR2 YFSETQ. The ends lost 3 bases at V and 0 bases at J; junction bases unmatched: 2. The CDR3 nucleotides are TGCGCCAGCAGCTGGACTAGCGGGCCCTCCTACGAGCAGTACTTC. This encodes CASSWTSGPSYEQYF.

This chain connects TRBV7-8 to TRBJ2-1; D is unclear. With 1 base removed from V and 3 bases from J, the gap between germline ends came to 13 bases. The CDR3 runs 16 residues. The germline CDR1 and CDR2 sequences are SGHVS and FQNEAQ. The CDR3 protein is CASSLDPASLYNEQFF. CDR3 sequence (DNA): TGTGCCAGCAGCTTAGACCCAGCGTCTCTCTACAATGAGCAGTTCTTC.

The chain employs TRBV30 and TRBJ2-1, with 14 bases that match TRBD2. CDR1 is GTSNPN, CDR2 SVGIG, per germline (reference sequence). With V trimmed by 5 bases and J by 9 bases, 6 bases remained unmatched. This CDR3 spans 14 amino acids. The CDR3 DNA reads TGTGCCTGGGGGACTAGCGGGGGCCCCGGTGAGCAGTTCTTC. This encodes CAWGTSGGPGEQFF.

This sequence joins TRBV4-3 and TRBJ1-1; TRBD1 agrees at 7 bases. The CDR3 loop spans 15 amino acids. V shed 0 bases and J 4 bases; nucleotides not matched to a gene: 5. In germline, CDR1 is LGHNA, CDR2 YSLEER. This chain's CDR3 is CASSQDSRDSTEAFF. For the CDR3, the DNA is TGCGCCAGCAGCCAAGATTCCAGGGACAGCACTGAAGCTTTCTTT.

The CDR3 bases are TGTGCCACTCTCTCTGGGGCCAACGTCCTGACTTTC. Its protein is CATLSGANVLTF. The V gene is TRBV19, the J gene TRBJ2-6; D gene ambiguous. In germline, CDR1 is LNHDA, CDR2 SQIVND (reference sequence). The CDR3 is made up of 12 amino acids. Deletions cut 10 bases from V and 0 bases from J, with 4 bases between.

CDR3 region: CSGTRLGSQETQYF. The CDR3 DNA reads TGCAGCGGGACGCGACTAGGGAGCCAAGAGACCCAGTACTTC. The chain links TRBV29-1 to TRBJ2-5; tentatively, D is TRBD2 (6 bases). Germline V lookup: CDR1 SQVTM, CDR2 ANQGSEA. The CDR3 runs 14 residues. Deletions cut 7 bases from V and 1 base from J, with 16 bases between. Full variable domain (rest looked up from reference TRBV29-1 and TRBJ2-5): SAVISQKPSRDICQRGTSLTIQCQVDSQVTMMFWYRQQPGQSLTLIATANQGSEATYESGFVIDKFPISRPNLTFSTLTVSNMSPEDSSIYLCSGTRLGSQETQYFGPGTRLLVL.

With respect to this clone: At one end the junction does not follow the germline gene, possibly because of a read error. The CDR3 loop is CATSRDLTSGRHF. CDR3 nucleotides: TGTGCCACCAGCAGAGATCTAACTAGCGGGAGACACTTC. The chain uses TRBV15 and TRBJ2-7; 11 bases agree with TRBD2. The CDR3 runs 13 residues. Per germline, CDR1 LNHNV and CDR2 YYDKDF (reference sequence).